These T cell receptor beta chains were read from a single sample in a study of CD8 T cells in Susac syndrome. Each CDR3 protein is one row after TCRdb ran MiXCR on the immunoSEQ multiplex PCR reads. The sample consists of about 200,000 distinct CDR3 sequences, approximately 95% of them appearing once. Sequencing was carried out using CD4+ T cells from PBMCs. These receptors came from a human donor with multiple sclerosis. The CDR3 runs from the conserved cysteine through the conserved F or W. Fields, in order: V gene, clone size, J gene, D gene, CDR3 DNA, CDR3 protein. The D gene is left open where the match is weak. Not every row has a clone size; where given, it reads once, few, many or a size class.

>TRBV30|.|TRBJ1-1|.
TGTGCCTGGCAAGCGAATATGAACACTGAAGCTTTCTTT
CAWQANMNTEAFF
>TRBV30|.|TRBJ1-6|TRBD1
TGTGCCTGGAGTAAGACAGGGAGGGTGCGGTCACCCCTCCACTTT
CAWSKTGRVRSPLHF
>TRBV3-1|.|TRBJ1-1|.
TGTGCCAGCAGCCAAGTACAGTCGAACACTGAAGCTTTCTTT
CASSQVQSNTEAFF
>TRBV7-2|.|TRBJ2-1|.
TGTGCCAGCAGCTTCGGACTGGCGACGGATGAGCAGTTCTTC
CASSFGLATDEQFF
>TRBV29-1|.|TRBJ1-2|.
TGCAGCGTTGAAGAAACTGATGGCTACACCTTC
CSVEETDGYTF
>TRBV5-4|.|TRBJ2-5|.
TGTGCCAGCAGTTCCGCCGGGACCCAGTACTTC
CASSSAGTQYF
>TRBV25-1|.|TRBJ1-6|.
TGTGCCAGCAGTGTCAGCGGCGATTCACCCCTCCACTTT
CASSVSGDSPLHF
>TRBV9|once|TRBJ2-1|.
TGTGCCAGCAGCGTAGGGGGCCATGAGCAGTTCTTC
CASSVGGHEQFF
>TRBV28|.|TRBJ2-4|.
TGTGCCAGCAGTTCTCGCTCGCTGGAGCAGTACTTC
CASSSRSLEQYF
>TRBV12-3/TRBV12-4|.|TRBJ1-1|.
TGTGCCAGCAGTTTACTGGGGAGCGGTACTGAAGCTTTCTTT
CASSLLGSGTEAFF
>TRBV18|.|TRBJ1-1|.
TGTGCCAGCTCACCGGAAGGGGGGACTGAAGCTTTCTTT
CASSPEGGTEAFF
>TRBV3-1|.|TRBJ1-3|.
TGTGCCAGCAGCAATCCGGCCAGCCTTCTATATTTT
CASSNPASLLYF
>TRBV12-3/TRBV12-4|.|TRBJ2-3|.
TGTGCCAGCGGCCTCCCCTCCGGGCATACGCAGTATTTT
CASGLPSGHTQYF
>TRBV12-3/TRBV12-4|.|TRBJ1-2|TRBD1
TGTGCCAGCAGGCAGACAGGGACCTATGGCTACACCTTC
CASRQTGTYGYTF
>TRBV3-1|.|TRBJ2-1|.
TGTGCCAGCAGCTGGAGAGACAGAGCCTTCGGGAATGAGCAGTTCTTC
CASSWRDRAFGNEQFF
>TRBV20-1|.|TRBJ2-1|TRBD2
TGCAGTGCTATCATAGCGGGGGGCGTCAATGAGCAGTTCTTC
CSAIIAGGVNEQFF
>TRBV3-1|.|TRBJ1-2|TRBD1
TGTGCCAGCAGCCAGACAGGGTCCTATGGCTACACCTTC
CASSQTGSYGYTF
>TRBV30|once|TRBJ2-5|.
TGTGCCTGGAGTGTATTAATTCAAGAGACCCAGTACTTC
CAWSVLIQETQYF
>TRBV18|.|TRBJ1-5|.
TGTGCCAGCCAACCAGGGACGAATCAGCCCCAGCATTTT
CASQPGTNQPQHF
>TRBV25-1|.|TRBJ2-1|.
TGTGCCAGCAGACCCCCGGTAGGCGAGCAGTTCTTC
CASRPPVGEQFF
>TRBV20-1|few|TRBJ2-5|.
TGCAGTGCTAGAGAAGAGACCCAGTACTTC
CSAREETQYF
>TRBV7-2|.|TRBJ1-2|.
TGTGCCAGCAGCTCGACAGATAACTATGGCTACACCTTC
CASSSTDNYGYTF
>TRBV27|.|TRBJ2-1|.
TGTGCCAGCAGCCAGACACAGGGCTATGCCTACAATGAGCAGTTCTTC
CASSQTQGYAYNEQFF
>TRBV20-1|.|TRBJ2-7|TRBD2
TGCAGTGCTACCCGGGACTACTCTTACGAGCAGTACTTC
CSATRDYSYEQYF
>TRBV12-3/TRBV12-4|.|TRBJ1-2|.
TGTGCCAGCAGTGAGCCAGGTGGCCGGGGGGACAACTATGGCTACACCTTC
CASSEPGGRGDNYGYTF
>TRBV3-1|once|TRBJ2-1|.
TGTGCCAGCAGCCAAGATCTGGCAAATGAGCAGTTCTTC
CASSQDLANEQFF
>TRBV7-2|.|TRBJ1-4|.
TGTGCCAGCAGCCCCCAGCGCCGAACTAATGAAAAACTGTTTTTT
CASSPQRRTNEKLFF
>TRBV20-1|.|TRBJ2-3|.
TGCAGTGCTAGACAGGGAGGCCCAGATACGCAGTATTTT
CSARQGGPDTQYF
>TRBV29-1|once|TRBJ2-1|.
TGCAGCGTTGAAGATCCGTTTCGGGATGAGCAGTTCTTC
CSVEDPFRDEQFF
>TRBV7-8|.|TRBJ2-2|.
TGTGCCAGCAGCCAGCCCGGGAAGTCGAACACCGGGGAGCTGTTTTTT
CASSQPGKSNTGELFF
>TRBV3-1|once|TRBJ1-2|TRBD1
TGTGCCAGCAGACGACAGGGAGTCGGCTATGGCTACACCTTC
CASRRQGVGYGYTF
>TRBV6-5|.|TRBJ1-2|.
TGTGCCAGCAGTTATTGGGGCTATGGCTACACCTTC
CASSYWGYGYTF